The rows below give T cell receptor beta chains drawn from one sample of a study of PD-1 blockade in classical Hodgkin lymphoma. Method: immunoSEQ multiplex PCR; TCRdb's copy keeps in-frame clones and lacks some. The sample comprises approximately 12,000 clones, 80% of which are singletons, and less than 25% rests with the top ten. Here the sequenced sample was peripheral blood mononuclear cells (PBMCs), taken at baseline. The receptor source for this set is a human donor with classical Hodgkin lymphoma. CDR3s include the opening cysteine and the closing phenylalanine or tryptophan. A D gene is named only where the DNA matches it firmly. For some rows the clone size is stated as once, few or many, or as a class when expanded; others skip it.

TRBV5-6	TRBJ1-5	once	.	CASSRGRDDQPQHF	TGTGCCAGCAGCCGCGGCAGGGATGATCAGCCCCAGCATTTT
TRBV2	TRBJ1-5	few	.	CASSEALHWAQHF	TGTGCCAGCAGTGAAGCGCTTCATTGGGCCCAGCATTTT
TRBV7-2	TRBJ1-4	.	.	CASSRIVIVGATNEKLFF	TGTGCCAGCAGCAGAATCGTCATTGTCGGGGCAACTAATGAAAAACTGTTTTTT
TRBV10-3	TRBJ2-1	.	.	CAISESGGGEQFF	TGTGCCATCAGTGAGTCTGGAGGGGGTGAGCAGTTCTTC
TRBV13	TRBJ1-3	.	TRBD1	CASSQTWGQGSGNTIYF	TGTGCCAGCAGCCAAACGTGGGGACAGGGCTCTGGAAACACCATATATTTT
TRBV2	TRBJ1-5	.	.	CASSESRMSNQPQHF	TGTGCCAGCAGTGAAAGCAGGATGAGCAATCAGCCCCAGCATTTT
TRBV6-6	TRBJ2-7	.	TRBD1	CASSYSRDRRHYEQYF	TGTGCCAGCAGTTACTCGAGGGACAGACGCCACTACGAGCAGTACTTC
TRBV19	TRBJ2-1	once	.	CASKRGMSSYNEQFF	TGTGCCAGTAAGAGGGGGATGAGCTCCTACAATGAGCAGTTCTTC
TRBV5-1	TRBJ2-1	.	.	CASGDLNRGNEQFF	TGCGCCAGCGGCGACCTAAACCGAGGCAATGAGCAGTTCTTC
TRBV19	TRBJ1-5	.	.	CASSLNSNQPQHF	TGTGCCAGTAGCTTAAATAGCAATCAGCCCCAGCATTTT
TRBV30	TRBJ2-1	.	TRBD1	CAWSAIGTGGSYNEQFF	TGTGCCTGGAGTGCAATCGGGACAGGCGGCTCCTACAATGAGCAGTTCTTC
TRBV7-8	TRBJ2-5	few	.	CASSVGGGEETQYF	TGTGCCAGCAGCGTCGGAGGAGGGGAAGAGACCCAGTACTTC
TRBV30	TRBJ2-7	.	.	CAWSPFLVLRPEQYF	TGTGCCTGGAGTCCTTTTCTCGTCCTGCGCCCCGAGCAGTACTTC
TRBV29-1	TRBJ1-2	.	.	CSVGTDGYTF	TGCAGCGTTGGGACAGATGGCTACACCTTC
TRBV6-6	TRBJ1-1	.	TRBD1	CASSSTTGSYTEAFF	TGTGCCAGCAGTTCCACGACAGGGTCGTACACTGAAGCTTTCTTT
TRBV7-2	TRBJ1-1	once	.	CASSLEARGTEAFF	TGTGCCAGCAGCTTAGAGGCCAGGGGCACTGAAGCTTTCTTT
TRBV6-1	TRBJ1-5	few	.	CASSAGVPASNQPQHF	TGTGCCAGCAGTGCCGGGGTTCCGGCTAGCAATCAGCCCCAGCATTTT
TRBV6-1	TRBJ1-2	.	TRBD1	CAIETDRAYGYTF	TGTGCCATCGAAACCGACAGGGCGTACGGCTACACCTTC
TRBV29-1	TRBJ1-2	.	.	CSARGGGLPGYTF	TGCAGCGCCCGTGGGGGGGGCCTGCCTGGCTACACCTTC
TRBV30	TRBJ2-5	.	.	CAWGRQPGETQYF	TGTGCCTGGGGAAGACAACCGGGGGAGACCCAGTACTTC
TRBV9	TRBJ2-3	.	.	CASSGGDTAF	TGTGCCAGCAGCGGGGGGGACACCGCTTTT
TRBV28	TRBJ1-6	.	.	CASSSDRSSYNSPLHF	TGTGCCAGCAGTTCCGACAGGAGCTCCTATAATTCACCCCTCCACTTT
TRBV6-5	TRBJ2-7	.	.	CASSYSGAFSYEQYF	TGTGCCAGCAGTTACTCAGGGGCCTTCTCCTACGAGCAGTACTTC
TRBV5-4	TRBJ1-1	.	TRBD1	CASSLAGDRGIEAFF	TGTGCCAGCAGCTTGGCCGGGGACAGGGGAATTGAAGCTTTCTTT
TRBV11-2	TRBJ2-5	.	.	CASTLGGRNQETQYF	TGTGCCAGCACCCTAGGGGGGAGAAACCAAGAGACCCAGTACTTC
TRBV6-7	TRBJ2-2	.	.	CASSYSNGRENTGELFF	TGTGCCAGCAGTTACTCGAACGGACGGGAAAACACCGGGGAGCTGTTTTTT
TRBV5-6	TRBJ2-5	.	TRBD2	CASSLMRSGGRRETQYF	TGTGCCAGCAGCTTGATGCGTTCGGGGGGGAGGCGGGAGACCCAGTACTTC
TRBV28	TRBJ1-3	.	.	CASHTGGAGNTIYF	TGTGCCAGCCATACGGGGGGCGCTGGAAACACCATATATTTT
TRBV25-1	TRBJ2-1	.	TRBD1	CAGEEEGTGGNSNHEQFF	TGTGCCGGAGAAGAAGAAGGGACAGGGGGGAACTCTAACCATGAGCAGTTCTTC
TRBV7-2	TRBJ1-5	.	TRBD1	CASSLIAGQGNQPQHF	TGTGCCAGCAGCTTAATTGCGGGACAGGGCAATCAGCCCCAGCATTTT
TRBV4-3	TRBJ2-3	few	TRBD2	CASSQEMGQVAGVTDTQYF	TGCGCCAGCAGCCAAGAGATGGGGCAGGTAGCGGGAGTCACAGATACGCAGTATTTT
TRBV7-9	TRBJ2-1	.	.	CASSLDSSGSNEQFF	TGTGCCAGCAGCTTAGATAGTTCAGGATCCAATGAGCAGTTCTTC
TRBV6-6	TRBJ2-6	.	TRBD1	CASSDREPGANVLTF	TGTGCCAGCAGCGACAGGGAACCTGGGGCCAACGTCCTGACTTTC
TRBV2	TRBJ2-7	.	TRBD2	CASWASGKRGYEQYF	TGTGCCAGCTGGGCTAGCGGGAAAAGGGGCTACGAGCAGTACTTC
TRBV10-3	TRBJ1-4	.	.	CAIQAREREKLLF	TGTGCCATCCAGGCCAGGGAGCGTGAAAAACTGCTTTTT
TRBV4-3	TRBJ2-7	.	.	CASSQGLAKTYEQYF	TGCGCCAGCAGCCAAGGCCTGGCTAAGACCTACGAGCAGTACTTC
TRBV7-6	TRBJ1-2	.	.	CASSLGRGNYGYTF	TGTGCCAGCAGCTTAGGTAGGGGGAACTATGGCTACACCTTC
TRBV29-1	TRBJ1-1	.	.	CSVRGDSETMNTEAFF	TGCAGCGTTCGAGGTGACAGTGAGACTATGAACACTGAAGCTTTCTTT
TRBV11-2	TRBJ2-1	.	.	CASSLAPQVPYNEQFF	TGTGCCAGCAGCTTAGCGCCACAGGTCCCCTACAATGAGCAGTTCTTC
TRBV6-1	TRBJ1-2	.	TRBD1	CASSEYGQGLNGYTF	TGTGCCAGCAGTGAATATGGACAGGGGCTTAATGGCTACACCTTC
TRBV2	TRBJ2-1	.	.	CASRSSMGGWEFF	TGTGCCAGCAGGTCCTCCATGGGCGGTTGGGAGTTCTTC
TRBV6-5	TRBJ1-4	.	.	CASSYSGRVENEKLFF	TGTGCCAGCAGTTACTCGGGTCGGGTGGAGAATGAAAAACTGTTTTTT
TRBV28	TRBJ1-4	.	.	CASIEGTHGKKLFF	TGTGCCAGCATCGAAGGGACTCATGGAAAAAAACTGTTTTTT
TRBV25-1	TRBJ1-1	.	TRBD1	CASSEYPRPEGANTEAFF	TGTGCCAGCAGTGAATATCCCCGGCCCGAGGGGGCCAACACTGAAGCTTTCTTT
TRBV5-6	TRBJ1-2	.	TRBD1	CASSLRGLNRYTF	TGTGCCAGCAGCTTGAGGGGGCTTAATCGCTACACCTTC
TRBV28	TRBJ2-5	.	TRBD1	CASSLPGQGAETQYF	TGTGCCAGCAGTCTACCGGGACAGGGGGCAGAGACCCAGTACTTC
TRBV11-2	TRBJ2-1	.	.	CASSPSPAGFYNEQFF	TGTGCCAGCAGCCCCTCCCCCGCAGGGTTCTACAATGAGCAGTTCTTC
TRBV10-1	TRBJ2-1	.	.	CASSDQSSYNEQFF	TGCGCCAGCAGTGATCAGAGCTCCTACAATGAGCAGTTCTTC
TRBV7-9	TRBJ2-7	.	TRBD2	CASSHGTSGNYEQYF	TGTGCCAGCAGTCACGGGACTAGCGGGAACTACGAGCAGTACTTC
TRBV6-4	TRBJ1-4	.	.	CPHWGSEKLFF	TGCCCCCATTGGGGGAGTGAAAAACTGTTTTTT
TRBV6-5	TRBJ1-1	once	TRBD1	CASHGQGAGDTEAFF	TGTGCCAGCCACGGACAGGGGGCAGGGGACACTGAAGCTTTCTTT
TRBV28	TRBJ2-3	.	.	CATTNPPLGPRDTQYF	TGTGCCACTACGAACCCCCCCCTCGGGCCAAGGGATACGCAGTATTTT
TRBV9	TRBJ1-3	.	TRBD1	CASSVGFWDSQDTIYF	TGTGCCAGCAGCGTAGGTTTCTGGGACAGTCAGGACACCATATATTTT
TRBV4-3	TRBJ2-1	.	.	CASSPETYNEQFF	TGCGCCAGCAGCCCGGAGACCTACAATGAGCAGTTCTTC
TRBV11-2	TRBJ2-1	.	TRBD2	CASSLERTRGDEQFF	TGTGCCAGCAGCTTAGAGAGGACTAGGGGCGATGAGCAGTTCTTC
TRBV6-5	TRBJ1-2	.	.	CASSPEEGFSYGYTF	TGTGCCAGCAGCCCCGAGGAGGGTTTTTCCTATGGCTACACCTTC